The 17 T cell receptor beta chains given below trace back to one sample, sequenced in a study of T-cell memory formation after mild COVID-19. TCRdb processed the 5' RACE reads anew with MiXCR; each CDR3 protein has one entry. The sample lists 470,000 or so distinct CDR3 sequences, about a sixth occurring once. Material for sequencing was PBMCs or a T cell subset sorted from them (not recorded which). Receptors were obtained from a man between 18 and 29 years old who had mild COVID-19 (a few samples of this study predate the infection). Cell type and time point are not known.

This clonotype was counted a few times. The chain uses TRBV9 and TRBJ1-4; a possible D gene is TRBD1 (5 bases). Germline lookup yields CDR1 SGDLS and CDR2 YYNGEE. This CDR3 has 12 amino acids. The V and J ends lost 4 bases and 12 bases respectively, with 13 bases between them. The CDR3 sequence is CASSTFQGQLFF. The CDR3 DNA is TGTGCCAGCAGCACCTTTCAGGGACAACTGTTTTTT.

This clonotype has a handful of counts. This chain joins TRBV6-2 or TRBV6-3 and TRBJ2-3; 8 bases are a match to TRBD2. CDR1 is MNHEY and CDR2 is SVGEGT in the germline V gene. There are 17 residues in the CDR3. Trimming cost V 0 bases and J 6 bases; bases outside gene matches: 11. CDR3 loop: CASSYSRASGGQDTQYF. CDR3 DNA: TGTGCCAGCAGTTACTCGAGAGCCAGCGGGGGTCAGGATACGCAGTATTTT.

This chain joins TRBV7-2 and TRBJ1-1, with D perhaps TRBD1 (6 bases). Germline V lookup: CDR1 SGHTA, CDR2 FQGNSA. Deletions cut 8 bases from V and 8 bases from J, with 21 bases between. The CDR3 runs 14 residues. Here the CDR3 reads CASRSAAGAPEAFF. CDR3 bases: TGTGCCAGCCGTTCAGCTGCGGGGGCCCCCGAAGCTTTCTTT.

The genes are TRBV20-1 and TRBJ2-7; D not resolved. V shed 0 bases and J shed 7 bases, with 19 bases lying between them. There are 15 residues in the CDR3. The germline gives CDR1 DFQATT, CDR2 SNEGSKA (reference sequence). The CDR3 reads CSAREPLSGSTEQYF. The CDR3 nucleotides read TGCAGTGCTAGAGAGCCCCTCAGTGGGTCGACAGAGCAGTACTTC.

This clonotype was counted only a few times. This chain joins TRBV7-8 and TRBJ2-1, with a tentative D call TRBD1 (5 bases). There are 15 residues in the CDR3. The germline V gene encodes CDR1 SGHVS and CDR2 FQNEAQ. Deletions cut 5 bases from V and 1 base from J, with 12 bases between. The CDR3 reads CASSTPRVSYNEQFF. CDR3 sequence (DNA): TGTGCCAGCAGCACCCCCAGGGTGTCCTACAATGAGCAGTTCTTC.

This clonotype was counted a single time. This chain links TRBV29-1 with TRBJ1-2, with D hard to call. V gave up 6 bases and J gave up 4 bases, with 21 bases separating them. CDR1 and CDR2 (germline): SQVTM, ANQGSEA. The CDR3 totals 15 residues. This CDR3 reads CSVWALSQSFYGYTF. CDR3 DNA: TGCAGCGTCTGGGCCCTCAGCCAAAGCTTCTATGGCTACACCTTC. The full variable domain, in which reference TRBV29-1 and TRBJ1-2 provide the parts outside the CDR3, is SAVISQKPSRDICQRGTSLTIQCQVDSQVTMMFWYRQQPGQSLTLIATANQGSEATYESGFVIDKFPISRPNLTFSTLTVSNMSPEDSSIYLCSVWALSQSFYGYTFGSGTRLTVV.

This clonotype was detected only a few times. J is TRBJ1-1 and V is TRBV7-9, with D unresolved. The V gene's germline CDR1 is SEHNR and CDR2 FQNEAQ (reference sequence). The V end was cut by 5 bases, the J end by 10 bases, with 17 bases between. This CDR3 comprises 13 residues. Here the CDR3 reads CASSRPRVGRAFF. The CDR3 coding sequence is TGTGCCAGCAGCCGACCTAGGGTAGGGAGAGCTTTCTTT.

In DNA, the CDR3 is TGTGCCAGTAGTATCCGCACCGGGGGAGTTGCAGGAAACATTCAGTACTTC. Amino acids: CASSIRTGGVAGNIQYF. The chain combines TRBV19 with TRBJ2-4; a possible D gene is TRBD2 (6 bases). V lost 3 bases and J lost 6, with 21 bases in between. This CDR3 comprises 17 residues. Germline values: CDR1 LNHDA, CDR2 SQIVND (reference sequence).

This clonotype was seen a handful of times. The chain joins TRBV21-1 to TRBJ1-5; TRBD1, the table's D call, was not compared with the DNA. TRBV21-1 is a pseudogene segment. The CDR3 sequence is 16 residues long. CDR3 sequence (DNA): TGTGCCAGCAGCAAAGCGGTGACAGGGAGAGGTCAGCCCCAGCATTTT. Translating it yields CASSKAVTGRGQPQHF.

Many counts were recorded for this clonotype. The V and J genes are TRBV12-3 or TRBV12-4 and TRBJ2-6; D gene ambiguous. This CDR3 has 14 amino acids. Trimming took 3 bases from V and 2 from J, leaving 5 bases between them. In DNA form, the CDR3 reads TGTGCCAGCAGTTTCAAGACTGGGGCCAACGTCCTGACTTTC. Amino acids: CASSFKTGANVLTF.

By share, this clonotype ranks as medium-sized. V gene TRBV7-6 combines with J gene TRBJ2-7; D unresolved. The CDR3 spans 13 residues. The V gene's germline CDR1 is SGHVS and CDR2 FNYEAQ. The V and J ends lost 1 base and 0 bases respectively, with 4 bases between them. The CDR3 DNA is TGTGCCAGCAGCTTAGGTCTCTCCTACGAGCAGTACTTC. Translated, it gives CASSLGLSYEQYF. Looking up the rest from reference TRBV7-6 and TRBJ2-7 gives the full variable domain: GAGVSQSPRYKVTKRGQDVALRCDPISGHVSLYWYRQALGQGPEFLTYFNYEAQQDKSGLPNDRFSAERPEGSISTLTIQRTEQRDSAMYRCASSLGLSYEQYFGPGTRLTVT.

This clonotype was observed a few times. This chain uses TRBV15 with TRBJ2-1, with a weak D call TRBD1 (5 bases). Between the trimmed V and J ends, which lost 0 bases and 0 bases, there was a span of 9 bases. Per germline, CDR1 LNHNV and CDR2 YYDKDF (reference sequence). This CDR3 spans 16 amino acids. The CDR3 DNA reads TGTGCCACCAGCAGAGACAGGGCAAGCTCCTACAATGAGCAGTTCTTC. This codes for CATSRDRASSYNEQFF.

The V gene is TRBV7-9, the J gene TRBJ2-3; possible D gene TRBD2, 5 bases. CDR3 size: 14 residues. The ends were cut back, 1 base at V and 4 bases at J, with 9 bases in the middle. Germline-derived CDR1 and CDR2 are SEHNR and FQNEAQ (reference sequence). The CDR3: CASSLDPGSDTQYF. CDR3 DNA: TGTGCCAGCAGCTTAGACCCGGGATCAGATACGCAGTATTTT.

The chain uses TRBV6-5 and TRBJ1-1, with 7 bases lining up with TRBD1. V trimming: 0 bases; J trimming: 5 bases; junction bases outside the gene matches: 6. This CDR3 region has 15 residues. CDR1 and CDR2 (germline): MNHEY, SVGAGI. The CDR3: CASSYSRQGSTEAFF. The CDR3, as DNA: TGTGCCAGCAGTTACTCGAGACAGGGTTCGACTGAAGCTTTCTTT.

The V gene is TRBV4-1, the J gene TRBJ2-1; TRBD2 matches 7 bases. The CDR3 runs 13 residues. From germline, CDR1 is MGHRA and CDR2 YSYEKL. The V gene end was trimmed by 1 base and the J gene end by 13 bases; junction bases not matched to a gene: 7. This chain's CDR3 is CASSQGVQRGQFF. The CDR3 DNA is TGCGCCAGCAGCCAAGGGGTACAGCGGGGCCAGTTCTTC.

Details on this clonotype: Germline and junction disagree at one end, which may indicate a read error. The J gene is TRBJ1-2, the V gene TRBV4-3, with unresolved D. Per the germline V gene, CDR1 is LGHNA and CDR2 is YSLEER. This CDR3 is built from 16 residues. CDR3: CAGSQEKVAGPHGYTF. CDR3 bases: TGCGCCGGCAGCCAAGAAAAGGTGGCCGGGCCCCATGGCTACACCTTC.

The chain combines TRBV11-2 with TRBJ1-2; D gene unclear. Trimming removed 5 bases at V and 2 bases at J, with 12 bases between. The length of the CDR3 is 14 residues. The germline V gene encodes CDR1 SGHAT and CDR2 FQNNGV. DNA for the CDR3: TGTGCCAGCAGCCCCGATGCGGTCAACTATGGCTACACCTTC. It specifies CASSPDAVNYGYTF.